The 30 T cell receptor beta chains given below trace back to one sample, sequenced in a study of T cell responses to AZD1222 COVID-19 vaccine. Libraries were prepared by immunoSEQ multiplex PCR; TCRdb keeps only in-frame clonotypes and omits some of them. The sample has 200,000 or so clones; 80% to 95% are singletons. Sample: peripheral blood, taken 28 days after the second AZD1222 dose. These receptors were collected from an adult who received the AZD1222 COVID-19 vaccine.

The V gene is TRBV28, the J gene TRBJ2-3; no reliable D call. Germline V gene lookup returns CDR1 MDHEN and CDR2 SYDVKM. This CDR3 has 12 amino acids. Trimming pared 2 bases from V and 3 bases from J, leaving 3 bases between. The CDR3 sequence: CASSLGTDTQYF. CDR3 in DNA: TGTGCCAGCAGTTTAGGGACAGATACGCAGTATTTT.

The V gene is TRBV7-2, the J gene TRBJ1-1; weak D call: TRBD1 (6 bases). The length of the CDR3 is 15 residues. Germline values: CDR1 SGHTA, CDR2 FQGNSA. V was pared by 4 bases and J by 4 bases, with 16 bases between. In DNA, the CDR3 is TGTGCCAGCAGCTACGCCCCAGGGGTGGCCACTGAAGCTTTCTTT. Residues: CASSYAPGVATEAFF. Looking up the rest from reference TRBV7-2 and TRBJ1-1 gives the full variable domain: GAGVSQSPSNKVTEKGKDVELRCDPISGHTALYWYRQSLGQGLEFLIYFQGNSAPDKSGLPSDRFSAERTGGSVSTLTIQRTQQEDSAVYLCASSYAPGVATEAFFGQGTRLTVV.

The chain has TRBV18 and TRBJ2-1, with 8 bases that match TRBD2. The CDR3 covers 16 residues. Germline V lookup: CDR1 KGHSH, CDR2 LQKENI. With V trimmed by 0 bases and J by 2 bases, 3 bases remained unmatched. The CDR3 DNA follows: TGTGCCAGCTCACCACCTAGCGGGGAGACCTACAATGAGCAGTTCTTC. Its translation: CASSPPSGETYNEQFF.

The chain recombines TRBV18 with TRBJ2-1; 9 nucleotides match TRBD2. Unmatched junction bases numbered 3, after V lost 0 bases and J lost 3 bases. The CDR3 is 16 amino acids. Germline V gene data show CDR1 as KGHSH and CDR2 as LQKENI. In nucleotides, the CDR3 is TGTGCCAGCTCACCACCGGAGACTAGCGGCTACAATGAGCAGTTCTTC. Its protein product is CASSPPETSGYNEQFF.

The chain couples TRBV6-5 to TRBJ1-1; D possibly corresponds to TRBD1 (5 bases). CDR1 MNHEY and CDR2 SVGAGI come from the germline V gene. V lost 7 bases, J lost 3 bases, and 15 bases lay in between. CDR3 length: 14 residues. This CDR3 reads CASNLPGTDTEAFF. The CDR3 DNA is TGTGCCAGCAACCTTCCCGGGACGGACACTGAAGCTTTCTTT.

V is TRBV12-5 and J is TRBJ1-6, with a tentative D call TRBD1 (5 bases). Trimming removed 3 bases from V and 16 bases from J, with 19 bases in between. This CDR3 has 14 residues. Germline V gives CDR1 LGHNT, CDR2 FRNRAP. This CDR3 is CASGLGETLGPLHF. As DNA, the CDR3 is TGTGCTAGTGGTTTAGGGGAGACCCTAGGACCGCTCCACTTT.

The chain links TRBV12-3 or TRBV12-4 to TRBJ2-5; D gene uncertain. The CDR3 consists of 13 residues. Trimming took 3 bases from V and 6 from J, leaving 11 bases between them. CDR3 in amino acids: CASSFKGVKTQYF. The CDR3 nucleotides are TGTGCCAGCAGTTTCAAGGGTGTGAAGACCCAGTACTTC.

V and J are TRBV24-1 and TRBJ2-2; no reliable D call. Trimming left V 4 bases short and J 3 bases short, with 5 bases between. This CDR3 region has 13 residues. Germline V CDR1 and CDR2: KGHDR, SFDVKD. In DNA, the CDR3 is TGTGCCACCAGTGACCGGGACACCGGGGAGCTGTTTTTT. This encodes CATSDRDTGELFF.

V gene TRBV7-2 combines with J gene TRBJ1-4; D remains unclear. Trimming cost V 1 base and J 5 bases, with 11 bases left between them. Germline CDR1 and CDR2: SGHTA and FQGNSA. There are 15 residues in the CDR3. The CDR3 nucleotides read TGTGCCAGCAGCTTAGGCTGGGCCGGGAATGAAAAACTGTTTTTT. Its translation: CASSLGWAGNEKLFF.

The chain joins TRBV5-1 to TRBJ2-5, with TRBD2 matching 14 bases. CDR1 and CDR2 from the germline V gene are SGHRS and YFSETQ. The ends lost 4 bases at V and 7 bases at J; junction bases unmatched: 6. This CDR3 comprises 15 residues. The CDR3: CASSMTSGGAGTQYF. CDR3 coding DNA: TGCGCCAGCAGCATGACTAGCGGGGGGGCCGGGACCCAGTACTTC. Using reference TRBV5-1 and TRBJ2-5 for the parts outside the CDR3, the full variable domain is KAGVTQTPRYLIKTRGQQVTLSCSPISGHRSVSWYQQTPGQGLQFLFEYFSETQRNKGNFPGRFSGRQFSNSRSEMNVSTLELGDSALYLCASSMTSGGAGTQYFGPGTRLLVL.

The chain recombines TRBV6-2 or TRBV6-3 with TRBJ1-5, with TRBD1 as a possible D gene (5 bases). The CDR3 sequence is 15 residues long. The V gene lost 6 bases and the J gene lost 7 bases, with 19 bases spanning the gap. CDR1 MNHEY and CDR2 SVGEGT come from the germline V gene. The CDR3 sequence: CASSPAGGWGQPQHF. The CDR3 nucleotides are TGTGCCAGCAGCCCAGCCGGGGGTTGGGGGCAGCCCCAGCATTTT.

This chain joins TRBV6-5 and TRBJ1-1; D ambiguous. The V end was cut by 0 bases, the J end by 1 base, with 6 bases between. Germline lookup yields CDR1 MNHEY and CDR2 SVGAGI. The CDR3 totals 14 residues. The DNA of the CDR3 is TGTGCCAGCAGTTACTCGATCCGGAACACTGAAGCTTTCTTT. Its translation is CASSYSIRNTEAFF.

This chain links TRBV3-1 (or the pseudogene TRBV3-2) with TRBJ2-1, with 15 bases lining up with TRBD2. V shed 4 bases and J 7 bases; nucleotides not matched to a gene: 11. This CDR3 is 18 amino acids long. CDR1 is LGHDT, CDR2 YNNKEL, per germline (reference sequence). This CDR3 reads CASSPPGLAGGQGNEQFF. The CDR3 coding sequence is TGTGCCAGCAGCCCTCCGGGACTAGCGGGGGGACAAGGGAATGAGCAGTTCTTC.

The chain has TRBV30 and TRBJ1-3; tentative D call: TRBD1 (6 bases). The CDR3 runs to 14 residues. Germline V CDR1 and CDR2: GTSNPN, SVGIG (reference sequence). V was clipped by 4 bases and J by 4 bases, with 14 bases between them. The CDR3 sequence is CAWMLMGTGNTIYF. Written as DNA, the CDR3 is TGTGCCTGGATGTTGATGGGGACAGGAAACACCATATATTTT.

The V call is TRBV28, the J call TRBJ2-5, with D perhaps matching TRBD2 (6 bases). Germline values: CDR1 MDHEN, CDR2 SYDVKM. Trimming took off 8 bases at V and 7 bases at J, with 20 bases between the two ends. The CDR3 extends over 14 amino acids. The chain's CDR3 is CASSIAGPQVTQYF. The CDR3 DNA sequence: TGTGCCAGCTCTATTGCGGGGCCCCAGGTGACCCAGTACTTC.

This chain links TRBV20-1 with TRBJ2-1, with D unclear. With 0 bases removed from V and 10 bases from J, the gap between germline ends came to 7 bases. Germline loops: CDR1 DFQATT, CDR2 SNEGSKA (reference sequence). CDR3 length equals 11 residues. The CDR3 spells CSARDVREQFF. Here the CDR3 DNA reads TGCAGTGCTAGAGATGTTCGCGAGCAGTTCTTC.

This rearrangement joins TRBV5-4 to TRBJ2-3; 11 nucleotides align to TRBD2. This CDR3 contains 16 residues. From germline, CDR1 is SGHNT and CDR2 YYREEE (reference sequence). Losses at the gene ends were 4 bases for V and 0 bases for J; bases not matched to a gene: 4. This CDR3 reads CASSLRLAGSTDTQYF. CDR3 sequence (DNA): TGTGCCAGCAGCCTACGACTAGCGGGGAGCACAGATACGCAGTATTTT.

Only one count was recorded for this clone. The gene calls are TRBV4-2 and TRBJ2-5; 7 bases fit TRBD1. V dropped 0 bases and J dropped 4; count of bases not matched to a gene: 8. This CDR3 has 16 residues. The germline gives CDR1 LGHNA, CDR2 YNFKEQ. The CDR3 nucleotides are TGTGCCAGCAGCCAAGATCTTGGGACAGCCGGAGAGACCCAGTACTTC. This gives the protein CASSQDLGTAGETQYF.

This chain connects TRBV6-6 to TRBJ1-3; 10 nucleotides agree with TRBD1. This CDR3 has 13 residues. The V gene end was trimmed by 6 bases and the J gene end by 8 bases; junction bases not matched to a gene: 4. CDR1 MNHNY and CDR2 SVGAGI come from the germline V gene (reference sequence). The CDR3 protein is CASRDRGRDTIYF. CDR3 sequence (DNA): TGTGCCAGCAGAGACAGGGGGCGCGACACCATATATTTT.

The chain couples TRBV5-1 to TRBJ1-2; D may be TRBD1 (6 bases). Between the trimmed V and J ends, which lost 0 bases and 6 bases, there was a span of 15 bases. CDR1 and CDR2 from the germline V gene are SGHRS and YFSETQ. The CDR3 spans 15 residues. CDR3 DNA: TGCGCCAGCAGCTTGGCCCCCACAGGGATGGATGGCTACACCTTC. This gives the protein CASSLAPTGMDGYTF.

The chain is built from TRBV10-1 and TRBJ2-5, with TRBD1 matching over 7 bases. This CDR3 region has 15 residues. The trim removed 6 bases at V and 2 bases at J, leaving 9 bases unmatched. CDR1 is WNHNN, CDR2 SYGVQD, per germline (reference sequence). CDR3 coding DNA: TGCGCCAGCAGCATCTACAGGGGCGGACAAGAGACCCAGTACTTC. It yields the protein CASSIYRGGQETQYF.

J is TRBJ1-2 and V is TRBV27; 9 nucleotides align to TRBD1. Trimming removed 8 bases from V and 7 bases from J; junction bases left unmatched: 17. Germline values: CDR1 MNHEY, CDR2 SMNVEV (reference sequence). The CDR3 is made up of 16 amino acids. CDR3 sequence: CASGPSGQGLVSGYTF. The CDR3 bases are TGTGCCAGCGGCCCTTCGGGACAGGGACTGGTGTCTGGCTACACCTTC.

The gene calls are TRBV19 and TRBJ1-5; tentative D call: TRBD1 (6 bases). V lost 3 bases and J 9 bases, leaving 21 bases between the germline ends. Germline assignment: CDR1 LNHDA and CDR2 SQIVND (reference sequence). The CDR3 is 16 residues long. In nucleotides, the CDR3 is TGTGCCAGTAGTATCTCCTCTAGGGGGGTTTATTGGCCCCAGCATTTT. Encoded protein: CASSISSRGVYWPQHF.

The chain combines TRBV7-3 with TRBJ1-6; the match to TRBD1 covers 9 bases. From germline, CDR1 is SGHTA and CDR2 FQGTGA. The CDR3 has 17 amino acids. V lost 1 base, J lost 9 bases, and 10 bases stayed unmatched. The CDR3 loop is CASSLKGGGQGLSPLHF. The DNA for the CDR3 is TGTGCCAGCAGCTTAAAGGGTGGGGGACAGGGACTTTCACCCCTCCACTTT.

The chain is built from TRBV19 and TRBJ2-2, with D tentatively TRBD2 (6 bases). The V end lost 1 base, the J end lost 7 bases, and 13 bases lay between the germline ends. CDR3 length: 15 amino acids. Germline loops: CDR1 LNHDA, CDR2 SQIVND (reference sequence). The CDR3 region is CASSIAAGYGGELFF. As DNA, the CDR3 is TGTGCCAGTAGTATAGCTGCGGGGTACGGCGGGGAGCTGTTTTTT.

V is TRBV18 and J is TRBJ1-5; no clear D. The ends were cut back, 2 bases at V and 3 bases at J, with 8 bases in the middle. The germline gives CDR1 KGHSH, CDR2 LQKENI. This CDR3 has 14 amino acids. CDR3 nucleotides: TGTGCCAGCTCACCAGGTGGAGTCAATCAGCCCCAGCATTTT. Translation gives CASSPGGVNQPQHF. Supplemented by reference TRBV18 and TRBJ1-5, the full variable domain reads NAGVMQNPRHLVRRRGQEARLRCSPMKGHSHVYWYRQLPEEGLKFMVYLQKENIIDESGMPKERFSAEFPKEGPSILRIQQVVRGDSAAYFCASSPGGVNQPQHFGDGTRLSIL.

CDR3 sequence reads: CASSVDPAGGGTDTQYF. The CDR3, as DNA: TGTGCCAGCAGCGTAGATCCAGCGGGGGGCGGCACAGATACGCAGTATTTT. V is TRBV9 and J is TRBJ2-3, with 9 bases fitting TRBD2. J gave up 1 base and V 0 bases, and 6 bases lay outside the gene matches. Germline values: CDR1 SGDLS, CDR2 YYNGEE. The CDR3 is made up of 17 amino acids.

The genes are TRBV5-5 and TRBJ1-4; the D gene is possibly TRBD1 (6 bases). Trimming cost V 2 bases and J 1 base, with 12 bases left between them. The CDR3 contains 16 residues. Germline V CDR1 and CDR2: SGHKS, YYEKEE (reference sequence). The CDR3 sequence: CASSFTGTGTNEKLFF. In DNA form, the CDR3 reads TGTGCCAGCAGCTTTACAGGGACGGGAACTAATGAAAAACTGTTTTTT. The full variable domain, rest sourced from reference TRBV5-5 and TRBJ1-4, is DAGVTQSPTHLIKTRGQQVTLRCSPISGHKSVSWYQQVLGQGPQFIFQYYEKEERGRGNFPDRFSARQFPNYSSELNVNALLLGDSALYLCASSFTGTGTNEKLFFGSGTQLSVL.

The gene calls are TRBV7-9 and TRBJ2-5, with D hard to call. V was shortened by 5 bases and J by 9 bases, with 16 bases between the two germline ends. The CDR3 extends over 13 amino acids. Germline CDR1 and CDR2: SEHNR and FQNEAQ (reference sequence). The CDR3 DNA reads TGTGCCAGCAGCAAGGGCCCAGATGGGTCCCAGTACTTC. Protein sequence: CASSKGPDGSQYF.

The chain has TRBV2 and TRBJ1-6; D gene unclear. The CDR3 runs 13 residues. Germline V gene data show CDR1 as SNHLY and CDR2 as FYNNEI. The V and J ends lost 8 bases and 5 bases respectively, with 10 bases between them. The CDR3 coding sequence is TGTGCCAGCTACGGAGGGAATAATTCACCCCTCCACTTT. Its protein is CASYGGNNSPLHF.